These T cell receptor beta chains were read from a single sample in a study of blood T cell repertoires in COVID-19. The data were produced by immunoSEQ multiplex PCR, yet TCRdb's version contains in-frame clones alone and is incomplete. Counted here are roughly 250,000 clones, around nine tenths occurring once; the ten biggest clones make up 1.5% to 2%. The sample was PBMCs or T cells enriched from blood (not recorded which). These receptors came from a woman between 18 and 29 years old who had recovered from COVID-19. Each CDR3 is given with its conserved first and last residue. D genes are given only for firm matches. Rows give clone size only sometimes, using once, few, many, or a class for an expanded clone.

d_call,j_call,v_call,clone_size,cdr3_nt,cdr3_aa
TRBD2,TRBJ2-7,TRBV7-6,-,TGTGCCAGCAGCTTAGAAGCCGGGACTAGCGGACTCTACGAGCAGTACTTC,CASSLEAGTSGLYEQYF
-,TRBJ1-4,TRBV5-1,-,TGCGCCAGCAGCTCGGGGGGGAGTGAAAAACTGTTTTTT,CASSSGGSEKLFF
-,TRBJ1-1,TRBV24-1,-,TGTGCCACCAGGGAAACAGGGACGAACACTGAAGCTTTCTTT,CATRETGTNTEAFF
TRBD2,TRBJ2-3,TRBV7-9,-,TGTGCCGAAACTAGCGGGGGATCAGATACGCAGTATTTT,CAETSGGSDTQYF
-,TRBJ1-4,TRBV27,once,TGTGCCAGCAGTTTATTTCCTCCGCGGACACAACCAACTAATGAAAAACTGTTTTTT,CASSLFPPRTQPTNEKLFF
-,TRBJ1-1,TRBV27,-,TGTGCCAGCAGGGATTTGGACAGAGGGACTGAAGCTTTCTTT,CASRDLDRGTEAFF
-,TRBJ2-3,TRBV7-3,-,TGTGCCAGCAGCTTCCGAGGCGGTTACACAGATACGCAGTATTTT,CASSFRGGYTDTQYF
-,TRBJ1-4,TRBV11-2,-,TGTGCCAGCAGCTTAAATCCATTTTCAAATGAAAAACTGTTTTTT,CASSLNPFSNEKLFF
-,TRBJ2-1,TRBV18,few,TGTGCCAGCTCACCACCCTCGGTTCTTAATGAGCAGTTCTTC,CASSPPSVLNEQFF
-,TRBJ1-2,TRBV18,-,TGTGCCAGCTCACCACCGTCAGGGGTATATGGCTACACCTTC,CASSPPSGVYGYTF
TRBD1,TRBJ1-1,TRBV27,-,TGTGCCAGCAGTTATGGGGACAGCTTGAACACTGAAGCTTTCTTT,CASSYGDSLNTEAFF
-,TRBJ2-5,TRBV5-1,once,TGCGCCAGCAGCCCCCGGCGGACTGAGAATACCCAGTACTTC,CASSPRRTENTQYF
TRBD1,TRBJ1-6,TRBV3-1/TRBV3-2,-,TGTGCCAGCAGCCGTGGACAGGGCAATTCACCCCTCCACTTT,CASSRGQGNSPLHF
TRBD2,TRBJ2-6,TRBV3-1/TRBV3-2,-,TGTGCCAGCAGCCGGACTAGCGGGACTGGGGCCAACGTCCTGACTTTC,CASSRTSGTGANVLTF
TRBD2,TRBJ2-2,TRBV24-1,-,TGTGCCACCAGTGACCCCGGACTAGCGCAGAACACCGGGGAGCTGTTTTTT,CATSDPGLAQNTGELFF
-,TRBJ2-5,TRBV7-9,once,TGTGCCAGCAGCTTAGCGTTAGGAGCGGGAGAGACCCAGTACTTC,CASSLALGAGETQYF
TRBD2,TRBJ2-5,TRBV11-2,-,TGTGCCAGCAGCTCCGGGGGGGGCCTTCAAGAGACCCAGTACTTC,CASSSGGGLQETQYF
-,TRBJ1-1,TRBV13,-,TGTGCCAGCAGCGGCGCTGGGCACCGGAACACTGAAGCTTTCTTT,CASSGAGHRNTEAFF
-,TRBJ2-3,TRBV5-6,-,TGTGCCAGCAGCTTTAGGGGCCCCTATACAGCAGATACGCAGTATTTT,CASSFRGPYTADTQYF
-,TRBJ2-7,TRBV2,-,TGTGCCAGCAAGGAGAGGGAAACCTACGAGCAGTACTTC,CASKERETYEQYF
TRBD1,TRBJ2-5,TRBV4-1,-,TGCGCCAGCAGCCAAGATCTGGGACAGGGTGGGACCCAGTACTTC,CASSQDLGQGGTQYF
TRBD1,TRBJ2-7,TRBV5-4,-,TGTGCCAGCAGCACAGACAGGGTGGCCTCCCACGAGCAGTACTTC,CASSTDRVASHEQYF
TRBD1,TRBJ2-5,TRBV10-3,-,TGTGCCATCGCCCCCGGACAGGGAGCTCGGGAGACCCAGTACTTC,CAIAPGQGARETQYF
TRBD2,TRBJ2-1,TRBV13,-,TGTGCCAGCAGCTTACAGCGGGGGGGCCAGGGTGAGCAGTTCTTC,CASSLQRGGQGEQFF
-,TRBJ2-3,TRBV7-2,few,TGTGCCAGCAGCTTAGTTTTTGAGGATACGCAGTATTTT,CASSLVFEDTQYF
-,TRBJ2-2,TRBV11-2,once,TGTGCCAGCAGCCACGTTCGAGGGAGTTGGGAGCTGTTTTTT,CASSHVRGSWELFF
-,TRBJ2-2,TRBV27,once,TGTGCCAGCAGTTCCGTAGGGCGGGAACGTACCGGGGAGCTGTTTTTT,CASSSVGRERTGELFF
-,TRBJ2-5,TRBV5-1,once,TGCGCCAGCAGCTTGGAAGGACAGCAAGAGACCCAGTACTTC,CASSLEGQQETQYF
TRBD1,TRBJ2-7,TRBV14,-,TGTGCCAGCAGGGGACAGGGTCGCTACGAGCAGTACTTC,CASRGQGRYEQYF
TRBD2,TRBJ2-1,TRBV24-1,-,TGTGCCACCAGTATTGGGACTAGCGGGAGAGGGAATGAGCAGTTCTTC,CATSIGTSGRGNEQFF
TRBD1,TRBJ1-3,TRBV11-2,once,TGTGCCAGCAGCACAGGTGGGACAGGGGGCCCTGGAAACACCATATATTTT,CASSTGGTGGPGNTIYF
-,TRBJ1-5,TRBV9,once,TGTGCCAGCAGCGCAGACCCGGGACAGCCCCAGCATTTT,CASSADPGQPQHF
-,TRBJ2-3,TRBV11-1,-,TGTGCCAGCAGCCCGCCCTCGGGGGGCACAGATACGCAGTATTTT,CASSPPSGGTDTQYF
-,TRBJ1-1,TRBV9,-,TGTGCCAGCAGCGTAGCTGGGTTGAGGACAGAAGCTTTCTTT,CASSVAGLRTEAFF
-,TRBJ2-1,TRBV5-1,-,TGCGCCAGCAGCTCTGACAATTGGAATGAGCAGTTCTTC,CASSSDNWNEQFF
TRBD2,TRBJ2-1,TRBV7-6,once,TGTGCCAGCAGCTTAAGGGGGACTAGGAAGAACAATGAGCAGTTCTTC,CASSLRGTRKNNEQFF
-,TRBJ1-3,TRBV10-3,-,TGTGCCATCAGTCCCGGACTGGCCTCTGGAAACACCATATATTTT,CAISPGLASGNTIYF
-,TRBJ1-1,TRBV29-1,-,TGCAGCGTTGTAGGAGGGGTTTACACTGAAGCTTTCTTT,CSVVGGVYTEAFF
TRBD1,TRBJ1-6,TRBV6-6,once,TGTGCCAGCAGTACCGGGACAGGAAATTCACCCCTCCACTTT,CASSTGTGNSPLHF
TRBD1,TRBJ1-2,TRBV19,-,TGTGCCAGTAGGCTATCAGGGGGCGAGGGAACCTATGGCTACACCTTC,CASRLSGGEGTYGYTF
-,TRBJ1-1,TRBV30,-,TGTGCCTGGAGTTCCTCCAGGACAGACGGGTTCTTGAACACTGAAGCTTTCTTT,CAWSSSRTDGFLNTEAFF
-,TRBJ2-7,TRBV5-6,-,TGTGCCAGCAGCTTGGCTCGGGCAGGGGAACCCTACGAGCAGTACTTC,CASSLARAGEPYEQYF
TRBD2,TRBJ2-1,TRBV15,few,TGTGCCACCAGCAGAATCAGCGGGGGCGGGGATGAGCAGTTCTTC,CATSRISGGGDEQFF
TRBD1,TRBJ1-5,TRBV28,-,TGTGCCAGCAGTGGCGGGACAGGGGGAAATCAGCCCCAGCATTTT,CASSGGTGGNQPQHF
-,TRBJ2-5,TRBV7-8,-,TGTGCCAGCAGCTTAGTGGCGGGACCACAAGAGACCCAGTACTTC,CASSLVAGPQETQYF
TRBD1,TRBJ2-5,TRBV27,-,TGTGCCAGCAGGAGGGACAGCAAAGAGACCCAGTACTTC,CASRRDSKETQYF
-,TRBJ2-1,TRBV7-3,-,TGTGCCAGCAGGGTGGGGGGAGCCCCCTACAATGAGCAGTTCTTC,CASRVGGAPYNEQFF